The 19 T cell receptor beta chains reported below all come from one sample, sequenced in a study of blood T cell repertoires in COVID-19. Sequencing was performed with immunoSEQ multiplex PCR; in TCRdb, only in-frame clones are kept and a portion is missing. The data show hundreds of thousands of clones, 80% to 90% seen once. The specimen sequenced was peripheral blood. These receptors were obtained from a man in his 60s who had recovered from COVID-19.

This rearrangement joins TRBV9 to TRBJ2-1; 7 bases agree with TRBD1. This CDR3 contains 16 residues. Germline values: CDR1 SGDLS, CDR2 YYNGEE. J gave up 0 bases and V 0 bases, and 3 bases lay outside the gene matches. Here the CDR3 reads CASSVGQGSSYNEQFF. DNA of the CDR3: TGTGCCAGCAGCGTAGGACAGGGTAGCTCCTACAATGAGCAGTTCTTC.

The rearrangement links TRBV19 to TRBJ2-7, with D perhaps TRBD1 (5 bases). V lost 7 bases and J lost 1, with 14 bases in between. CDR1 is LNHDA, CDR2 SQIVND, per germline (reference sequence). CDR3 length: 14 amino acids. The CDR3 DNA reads TGTGCCAGTACCCTAAGCGACAGTTCCTACGAGCAGTACTTC. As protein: CASTLSDSSYEQYF.

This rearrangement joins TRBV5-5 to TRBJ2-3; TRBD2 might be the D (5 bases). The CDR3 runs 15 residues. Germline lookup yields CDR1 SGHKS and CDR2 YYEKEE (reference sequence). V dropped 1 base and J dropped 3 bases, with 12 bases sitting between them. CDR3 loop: CASSLLAVGTDTQYF. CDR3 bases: TGTGCCAGCAGCTTGCTAGCCGTAGGGACAGATACGCAGTATTTT.

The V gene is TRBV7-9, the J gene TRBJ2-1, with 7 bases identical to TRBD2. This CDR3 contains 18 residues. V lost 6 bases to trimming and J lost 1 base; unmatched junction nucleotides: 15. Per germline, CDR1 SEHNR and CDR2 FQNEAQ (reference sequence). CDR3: CASRQAGPARWSYNEQFF. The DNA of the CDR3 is TGTGCCAGCAGGCAAGCGGGACCCGCCCGGTGGTCCTACAATGAGCAGTTCTTC.

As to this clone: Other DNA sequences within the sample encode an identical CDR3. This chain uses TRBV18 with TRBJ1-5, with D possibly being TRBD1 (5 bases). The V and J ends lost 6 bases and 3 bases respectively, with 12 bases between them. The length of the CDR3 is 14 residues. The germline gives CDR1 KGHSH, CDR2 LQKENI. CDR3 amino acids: CASSQWGDNQPQHF. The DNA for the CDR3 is TGTGCCAGCTCCCAGTGGGGGGACAATCAGCCCCAGCATTTT.

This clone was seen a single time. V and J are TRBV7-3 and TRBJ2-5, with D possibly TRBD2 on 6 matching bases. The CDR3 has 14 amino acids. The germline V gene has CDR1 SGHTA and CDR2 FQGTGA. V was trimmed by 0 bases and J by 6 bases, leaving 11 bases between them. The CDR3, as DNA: TGTGCCAGCAGCTTAACGCCCGGGGGTCAGACCCAGTACTTC. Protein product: CASSLTPGGQTQYF.

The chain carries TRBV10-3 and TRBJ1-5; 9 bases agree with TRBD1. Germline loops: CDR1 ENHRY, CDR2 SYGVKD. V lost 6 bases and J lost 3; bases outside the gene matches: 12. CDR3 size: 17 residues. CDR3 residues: CAISSGTGSSTNQPQHF. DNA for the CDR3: TGTGCCATCAGCTCCGGGACAGGGAGCAGTACCAATCAGCCCCAGCATTTT.

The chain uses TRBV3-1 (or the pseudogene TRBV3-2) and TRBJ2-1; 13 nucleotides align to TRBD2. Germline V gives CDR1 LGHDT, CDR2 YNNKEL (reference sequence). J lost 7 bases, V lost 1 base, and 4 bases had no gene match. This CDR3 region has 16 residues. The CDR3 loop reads CASSQAGLAGSNEQFF. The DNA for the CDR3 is TGTGCCAGCAGCCAAGCGGGACTAGCGGGAAGTAATGAGCAGTTCTTC.

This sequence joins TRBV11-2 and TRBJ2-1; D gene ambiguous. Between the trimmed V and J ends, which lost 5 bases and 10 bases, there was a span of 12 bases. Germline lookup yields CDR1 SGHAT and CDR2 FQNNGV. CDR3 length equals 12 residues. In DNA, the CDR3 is TGTGCCAGCAGCCGCTCTGGAGTGGAGCAGTTCTTC. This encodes CASSRSGVEQFF.

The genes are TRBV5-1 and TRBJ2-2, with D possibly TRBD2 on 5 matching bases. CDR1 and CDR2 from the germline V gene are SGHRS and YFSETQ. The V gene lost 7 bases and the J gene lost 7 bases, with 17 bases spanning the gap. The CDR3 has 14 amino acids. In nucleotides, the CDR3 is TGCGCCAGCGGAGGACTGGGTGGGAGCGGGGAGCTGTTTTTT. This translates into CASGGLGGSGELFF.

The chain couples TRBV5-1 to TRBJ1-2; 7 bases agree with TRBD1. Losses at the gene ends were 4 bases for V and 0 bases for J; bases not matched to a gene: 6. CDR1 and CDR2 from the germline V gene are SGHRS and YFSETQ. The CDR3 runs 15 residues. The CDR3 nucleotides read TGCGCCAGCAGCGACCAGGGGGTTACTAACTATGGCTACACCTTC. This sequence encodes CASSDQGVTNYGYTF. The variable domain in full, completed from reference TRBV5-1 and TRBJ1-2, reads KAGVTQTPRYLIKTRGQQVTLSCSPISGHRSVSWYQQTPGQGLQFLFEYFSETQRNKGNFPGRFSGRQFSNSRSEMNVSTLELGDSALYLCASSDQGVTNYGYTFGSGTRLTVV.

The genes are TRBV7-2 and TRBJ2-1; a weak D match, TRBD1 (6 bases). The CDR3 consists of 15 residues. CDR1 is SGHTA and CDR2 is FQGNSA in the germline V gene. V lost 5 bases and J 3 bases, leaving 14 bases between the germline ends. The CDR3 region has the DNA TGTGCCAGCAGCGATCGTAGGGGGTTCTACAATGAGCAGTTCTTC. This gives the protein CASSDRRGFYNEQFF.

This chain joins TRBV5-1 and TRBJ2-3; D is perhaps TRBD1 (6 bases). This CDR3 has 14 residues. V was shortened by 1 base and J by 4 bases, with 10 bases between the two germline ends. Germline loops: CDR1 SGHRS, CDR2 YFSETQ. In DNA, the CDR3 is TGCGCCAGCAGCTTGCTTAGGGGGTCAGATACGCAGTATTTT. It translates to CASSLLRGSDTQYF.

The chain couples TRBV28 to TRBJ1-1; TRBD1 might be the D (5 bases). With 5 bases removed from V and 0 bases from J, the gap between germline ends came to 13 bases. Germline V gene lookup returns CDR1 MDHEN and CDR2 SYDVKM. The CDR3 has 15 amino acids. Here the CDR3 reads CASSRQGSMNTEAFF. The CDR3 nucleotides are TGTGCCAGCAGTAGGCAGGGTAGCATGAACACTGAAGCTTTCTTT.

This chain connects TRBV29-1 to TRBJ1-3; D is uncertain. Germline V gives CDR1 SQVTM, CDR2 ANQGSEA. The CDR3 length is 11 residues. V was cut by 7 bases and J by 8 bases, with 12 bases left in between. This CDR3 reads CSARERDTIYF. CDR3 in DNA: TGCAGCGCCCGAGAACGGGACACCATATATTTT.

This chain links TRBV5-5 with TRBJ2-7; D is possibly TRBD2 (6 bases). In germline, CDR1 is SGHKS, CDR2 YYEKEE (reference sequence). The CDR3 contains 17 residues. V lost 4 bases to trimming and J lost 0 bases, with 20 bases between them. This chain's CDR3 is CASSRDSGTHRSYEQYF. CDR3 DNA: TGTGCCAGCAGCAGGGACTCCGGGACCCACCGCTCCTACGAGCAGTACTTC.

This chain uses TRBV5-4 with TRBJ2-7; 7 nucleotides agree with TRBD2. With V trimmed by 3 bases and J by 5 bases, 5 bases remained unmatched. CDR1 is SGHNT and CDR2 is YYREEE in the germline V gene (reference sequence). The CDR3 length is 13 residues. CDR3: CASSWGGGDEQYF. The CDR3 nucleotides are TGTGCCAGCAGCTGGGGGGGAGGGGACGAGCAGTACTTC.

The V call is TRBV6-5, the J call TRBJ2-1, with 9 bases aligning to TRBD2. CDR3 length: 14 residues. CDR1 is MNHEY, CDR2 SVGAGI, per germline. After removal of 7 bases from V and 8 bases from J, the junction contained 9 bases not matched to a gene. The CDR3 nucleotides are TGTGCCAGCACTTTTAGCGGGAGTCCCGATGAGCAGTTCTTC. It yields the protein CASTFSGSPDEQFF.

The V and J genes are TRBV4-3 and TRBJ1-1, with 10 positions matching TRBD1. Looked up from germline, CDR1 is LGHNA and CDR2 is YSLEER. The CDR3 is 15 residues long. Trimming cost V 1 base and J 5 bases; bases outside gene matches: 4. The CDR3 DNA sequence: TGCGCCAGCAGCCAAGGACAGGGGGCCAGGACTGAAGCTTTCTTT. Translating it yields CASSQGQGARTEAFF.